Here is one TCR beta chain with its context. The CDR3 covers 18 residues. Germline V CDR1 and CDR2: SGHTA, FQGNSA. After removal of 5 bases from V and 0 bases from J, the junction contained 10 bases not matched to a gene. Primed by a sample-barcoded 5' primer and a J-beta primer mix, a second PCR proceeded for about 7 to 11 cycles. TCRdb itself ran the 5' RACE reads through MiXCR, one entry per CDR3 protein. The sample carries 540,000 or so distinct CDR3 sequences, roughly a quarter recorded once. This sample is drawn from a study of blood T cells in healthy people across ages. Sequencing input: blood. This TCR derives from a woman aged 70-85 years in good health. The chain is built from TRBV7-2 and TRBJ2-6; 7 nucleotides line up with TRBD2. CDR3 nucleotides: TGTGCCAGCAGCCTAGACTTGGCGGGAGCCTCTGGGGCCAACGTCCTGACTTTC. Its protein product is CASSLDLAGASGANVLTF.